This is a list of T cell receptor beta chains from one sample in a study of T cell responses to AZD1222 COVID-19 vaccine. Repertoires were generated with immunoSEQ multiplex PCR, while TCRdb's copy carries only in-frame clones and drops some. The table has around 130,000 clones, roughly nine tenths seen once. Specimen: peripheral blood, collected on day 0 of AZD1222 vaccination. These receptors came from an adult in good health. Each CDR3 is given with its conserved first and last residue. The order of the fields is J gene, D gene, clone size, V gene, CDR3 protein, CDR3 DNA. The D gene is left open where the match is weak. Size values are once, few and many counts, or a class for expanded clones, and some rows have none.

>TRBJ2-7|NA|NA|TRBV9
CASSVGPSREQYF
TGTGCCAGCAGCGTTGGTCCTAGCCGCGAGCAGTACTTC
>TRBJ2-7|NA|NA|TRBV5-1
CASRPGLRGRQYF
TGCGCCAGCAGGCCGGGCCTGAGGGGCAGGCAGTACTTC
>TRBJ2-7|TRBD1|NA|TRBV7-9
CASSLSGQGIHEQYF
TGTGCCAGCAGCTTATCTGGACAGGGGATCCACGAGCAGTACTTC
>TRBJ2-1|NA|NA|TRBV5-1
CASSFDWDGEQFF
TGCGCCAGCAGCTTCGACTGGGACGGTGAGCAGTTCTTC
>TRBJ1-3|TRBD1|NA|TRBV30
CAWQPGQEGNTIYF
TGTGCCTGGCAGCCGGGACAGGAGGGAAACACCATATATTTT
>TRBJ1-4|NA|NA|TRBV7-9
CASNPGGDGKLFF
TGTGCCAGCAACCCCGGGGGGGATGGAAAACTGTTTTTT
>TRBJ1-2|TRBD1|NA|TRBV3-1/TRBV3-2
CASSRTGGDYGYTF
TGTGCCAGCAGCCGGACAGGGGGCGACTATGGCTACACCTTC
>TRBJ2-7|NA|NA|TRBV5-6
CASSGGREQYF
TGTGCCAGCAGCGGGGGCAGGGAGCAGTACTTC
>TRBJ1-1|TRBD1|NA|TRBV11-1
CASSSRTGGDTEAFF
TGTGCCAGCAGCTCCCGGACAGGGGGAGACACTGAAGCTTTCTTT
>TRBJ2-7|NA|NA|TRBV5-8
CASSLGGAVYEQYF
TGTGCCAGCAGCTTGGGCGGGGCGGTCTACGAGCAGTACTTC
>TRBJ2-2|NA|NA|TRBV3-1/TRBV3-2
CASSQSGELFF
TGTGCCAGCAGCCAATCCGGGGAGCTGTTTTTT
>TRBJ1-4|TRBD1|NA|TRBV6-6
CASSARQGNEKLFF
TGTGCCAGCAGTGCCCGACAGGGAAATGAAAAACTGTTTTTT
>TRBJ1-5|NA|NA|TRBV2
CASSVAGNSNQPQHF
TGTGCCAGCAGTGTAGCCGGTAATAGCAATCAGCCCCAGCATTTT
>TRBJ2-1|NA|NA|TRBV24-1
CATSGQTTEQFF
TGTGCCACCAGTGGGCAGACCACTGAGCAGTTCTTC
>TRBJ1-2|NA|NA|TRBV14
CASSQDRGARRYTF
TGTGCCAGCAGCCAAGATCGGGGGGCCCGTCGCTACACCTTC
>TRBJ2-1|TRBD1|NA|TRBV5-1
CASSTDRLSSYNEQFF
TGCGCCAGCAGCACGGACAGGTTAAGCTCCTACAATGAGCAGTTCTTC
>TRBJ1-2|TRBD1|NA|TRBV5-5
CASWGTGEDKNGYTF
TGTGCCAGCTGGGGGACAGGGGAAGACAAGAATGGCTACACCTTC
>TRBJ1-6|TRBD1|NA|TRBV4-2
CASSQDPTGGAYNSPLHF
TGTGCCAGCAGCCAAGATCCGACAGGGGGAGCCTATAATTCACCCCTCCACTTT
>TRBJ1-2|NA|NA|TRBV7-9
CAAGGFYGYTF
TGTGCAGCGGGGGGCTTCTATGGCTACACCTTC
>TRBJ2-1|TRBD2|NA|TRBV19
CASSRRGGRAYNEQFF
TGTGCCAGTAGTAGAAGGGGCGGGAGGGCCTACAATGAGCAGTTCTTC
>TRBJ2-3|TRBD2|NA|TRBV4-1
CASSHPGTSGGLTDTQYF
TGCGCCAGCAGCCACCCCGGGACTAGCGGGGGGCTCACAGATACGCAGTATTTT
>TRBJ1-2|NA|NA|TRBV24-1
CATSDFAGTYGYTF
TGTGCCACCAGTGATTTCGCAGGCACCTATGGCTACACCTTC
>TRBJ2-3|NA|NA|TRBV7-2
CASSLIGVADTQYF
TGTGCCAGCAGCTTAATTGGGGTCGCAGATACGCAGTATTTT
>TRBJ1-1|NA|NA|TRBV5-5
CASSPSPTGNTEAFF
TGTGCCAGCAGCCCCTCCCCGACAGGTAACACTGAAGCTTTCTTT
>TRBJ2-1|NA|NA|TRBV6-2/TRBV6-3
CASSYSGTNEQFF
TGTGCCAGCAGTTATTCCGGGACGAATGAGCAGTTCTTC
>TRBJ2-7|NA|NA|TRBV7-6
CASSLAVAPPGGYEQYF
TGTGCCAGCAGCTTAGCGGTAGCGCCCCCTGGGGGCTACGAGCAGTACTTC
>TRBJ1-2|TRBD1|once|TRBV4-2
CASSQGPDRLDYGYTF
TGTGCCAGCAGCCAGGGCCCGGACAGGCTGGACTATGGCTACACCTTC
>TRBJ2-2|TRBD2|NA|TRBV3-1/TRBV3-2
CASSQEGGSGSTGELFF
TGTGCCAGCAGCCAAGAGGGGGGGAGTGGGAGCACCGGGGAGCTGTTTTTT
>TRBJ1-3|NA|NA|TRBV6-8
CASSSNRTAGNTIYF
TGTGCCAGCAGCTCTAACAGGACAGCTGGAAACACCATATATTTT
>TRBJ2-2|TRBD2|NA|TRBV6-2/TRBV6-3
CASSKAGGNTGELFF
TGTGCCAGCAGTAAAGCGGGAGGCAACACCGGGGAGCTGTTTTTT
>TRBJ2-1|NA|few|TRBV2
CASSGTEDRNEQFF
TGTGCCAGCAGTGGGACAGAAGATCGTAATGAGCAGTTCTTC
>TRBJ1-1|NA|NA|TRBV19
CASSDPRRMNTEAFF
TGTGCCAGTAGTGACCCTCGACGGATGAACACTGAAGCTTTCTTT
>TRBJ2-7|NA|NA|TRBV7-9
CASSGGNEQYF
TGTGCTAGCAGTGGAGGCAACGAGCAGTACTTC
>TRBJ2-5|TRBD2|NA|TRBV5-1
CASSKRTSGSAAQETQYF
TGCGCCAGCAGCAAAAGGACTAGCGGGAGCGCGGCACAAGAGACCCAGTACTTC
>TRBJ1-1|NA|NA|TRBV10-1
CASSESTANTEAFF
TGCGCCAGCAGTGAGTCGACGGCGAACACTGAAGCTTTCTTT
>TRBJ1-1|TRBD1|NA|TRBV9
CASTPGGQNTEAFF
TGTGCCAGCACCCCAGGGGGTCAGAACACTGAAGCTTTCTTT
>TRBJ1-1|NA|NA|TRBV27
CASSLVMFTEAFF
TGTGCCAGCAGTTTAGTTATGTTTACTGAAGCTTTCTTT
>TRBJ1-5|TRBD1|NA|TRBV10-3
CAISDSGQGALPQHF
TGTGCCATCAGTGACTCTGGACAGGGGGCTCTGCCCCAGCATTTT
>TRBJ1-4|NA|once|TRBV5-1
CASSLGQGGEKLFF
TGCGCCAGCAGCTTGGGGCAGGGAGGGGAAAAACTGTTTTTT
>TRBJ2-1|TRBD1|NA|TRBV19
CASTIGTAIDNEQFF
TGTGCCAGTACCATCGGGACAGCGATTGACAATGAGCAGTTCTTC
>TRBJ2-1|NA|once|TRBV9
CASSVSTGYNEQFF
TGTGCCAGCAGCGTTTCCACAGGGTACAATGAGCAGTTCTTC
>TRBJ2-2|NA|NA|TRBV11-2
CASSLMNLPEPNTGELFF
TGTGCCAGCAGCTTAATGAACTTGCCGGAGCCGAACACCGGGGAGCTGTTTTTT
>TRBJ1-2|NA|NA|TRBV2
CASSEWRRANYGYTF
TGTGCCAGCAGTGAATGGAGAAGAGCTAACTATGGCTACACCTTC
>TRBJ2-3|NA|NA|TRBV30
CAWSVAADTQYF
TGTGCCTGGAGTGTAGCGGCGGATACGCAGTATTTT
>TRBJ2-3|NA|NA|TRBV7-8
CASSFSRRPDTQYF
TGTGCCAGCAGCTTTTCTCGACGTCCCGATACGCAGTATTTT
>TRBJ1-1|NA|NA|TRBV6-5
CASSTPTDMNTEAFF
TGTGCCAGCAGTACCCCGACAGACATGAACACTGAAGCTTTCTTT
>TRBJ1-6|NA|NA|TRBV5-6
CASSLSRDSPLHF
TGTGCCAGCAGCTTGTCTCGGGATTCACCCCTCCACTTT
>TRBJ1-1|NA|NA|TRBV2
CASRKWTAGWNTEAFF
TGTGCCAGCAGAAAATGGACAGCGGGATGGAACACTGAAGCTTTCTTT
>TRBJ1-1|NA|NA|TRBV15
CATKTFTEAFF
TGTGCCACTAAGACTTTCACTGAAGCTTTCTTT
>TRBJ1-1|TRBD1|NA|TRBV12-3/TRBV12-4
CASSFKGATEAFF
TGTGCCAGCAGTTTCAAGGGGGCAACTGAAGCTTTCTTT
>TRBJ2-7|NA|few|TRBV7-2
CASSPKGGSRSYEQYF
TGTGCCAGCAGCCCAAAAGGGGGGAGTCGGTCCTACGAGCAGTACTTC